This TCR beta chain was obtained from a study of blood T cell repertoires in COVID-19. V was clipped by 5 bases and J by 5 bases, with 12 bases between them. The CDR3 totals 13 residues. The germline gives CDR1 MNHNY, CDR2 SVGAGI (reference sequence). The data were produced by immunoSEQ multiplex PCR, yet TCRdb's version contains in-frame clones alone and is incomplete. The sample carries around 40,000 clones, 85% to 90% recorded once. This chain links TRBV6-6 with TRBJ1-2; TRBD1 is a possible D gene (6 bases). The receptor was derived from a man aged 30-40 years with active or convalescent COVID-19. The source material was peripheral blood. The CDR3 DNA reads TGTGCCAGCAGTGCCACAGGGAGTTATGGCTACACCTTC. This gives the protein CASSATGSYGYTF.